This section outlines one TCR beta chain sequence together with its context. Its antigen is unknown. This record comes from a study of OX40 agonist ivuxolimab in advanced cancers. Method: immunoSEQ multiplex PCR; TCRdb's copy keeps in-frame clones and lacks some. The table records roughly 6,800 clones, about four fifths of them present only once. Study-wide results and limits: CD8+ T cells (on average) carried more expanded clones than CD4+ T cells. It was not determined which antigens were specifically recognized by the peripheral T cells that had undergone clonal expansion.

The sequence was collected from an adult with an advanced solid tumor such as melanoma, head and neck, liver or kidney cancer. The specimen comprised CD4+ or CD8+ T cells sorted from blood, sampled in a trial of the OX40 agonist ivuxolimab.

The CDR3 sequence: CASIGADTQYF. CDR3 nucleotides: TGTGCCAGCATAGGGGCAGATACGCAGTATTTT. The genes are TRBV6-6 and TRBJ2-3; TRBD1 might be the D (5 bases). The CDR3 totals 11 residues. V gave up 7 bases and J gave up 4 bases, with 6 bases separating them. In germline, CDR1 is MNHNY, CDR2 SVGAGI (reference sequence).